The 24 T cell receptor beta chains in this list originate from one sample, sequenced in a study of identical twins. TCRdb independently ran MiXCR on the 5' RACE reads; one entry per CDR3 protein. This table holds about 520,000 distinct CDR3 sequences, 20% to 25% found once. The same specimen was also included in a second study, on T cells expressing NK-cell markers.

What was sequenced was CD4+ T cells sorted from blood. These receptors were collected from a woman between 18 and 29 years old in good health.

This clonotype was detected many times. The J gene is TRBJ2-5, the V gene TRBV20-1; a weak D match, TRBD2 (5 bases). Germline lookup yields CDR1 DFQATT and CDR2 SNEGSKA (reference sequence). The V gene lost 0 bases and the J gene lost 5 bases, with 7 bases spanning the gap. The CDR3 loop spans 12 amino acids. The CDR3 bases are TGCAGTGCTAGAGAGGGAGATGAGACCCAGTACTTC. Translation gives CSAREGDETQYF.

V gene TRBV24-1 combines with J gene TRBJ2-5, with no clear D. The germline CDR1 and CDR2 sequences are KGHDR and SFDVKD. Trimming removed 9 bases from V and 5 bases from J, with 15 bases in between. This CDR3 spans 13 amino acids. The CDR3 nucleotides are TGTGCCACCGCCGAGTCAGGCTTCGAGACCCAGTACTTC. It translates to CATAESGFETQYF.

A few counts support this clonotype. This chain links TRBV20-1 with TRBJ2-1; tentatively, D is TRBD1 (6 bases). V shed 4 bases and J shed 10 bases, with 11 bases lying between them. The germline V gene encodes CDR1 DFQATT and CDR2 SNEGSKA (reference sequence). There are 11 residues in the CDR3. CDR3 coding DNA: TGCAGTGCTATAGGGGGTTGGGAGCAGTTCTTC. The encoded protein is CSAIGGWEQFF.

The rearrangement uses TRBV20-1 and TRBJ2-7; 11 bases agree with TRBD2. This CDR3 has 15 residues. Trimming at V came to 0 bases and at J to 3 bases, leaving 4 bases not matched to a gene. The germline V gene has CDR1 DFQATT and CDR2 SNEGSKA (reference sequence). CDR3 loop: CSARDPLAGDYEQYF. In nucleotides, the CDR3 is TGCAGTGCTAGAGATCCACTAGCGGGAGACTACGAGCAGTACTTC.

This clonotype was counted only a few times. This sequence joins TRBV20-1 and TRBJ1-2; weak D call: TRBD1 (5 bases). V lost 3 bases and J 5 bases, leaving 19 bases between the germline ends. Germline CDR1 and CDR2: DFQATT and SNEGSKA (reference sequence). The CDR3 runs to 15 residues. CDR3 region: CSASLTLAGGYGYTF. The CDR3 coding sequence is TGCAGTGCTAGTCTAACCTTAGCTGGGGGGTATGGCTACACCTTC.

This clonotype was recorded a few times. The V call is TRBV5-1, the J call TRBJ2-3; 8 nucleotides line up with TRBD2. CDR3 length: 16 residues. Trimming took 4 bases from V and 1 from J; bases not matched to a gene: 8. Germline V gene sequence: CDR1 SGHRS, CDR2 YFSETQ. This CDR3 reads CASSPSPLAGTDTQYF. The CDR3 coding sequence is TGCGCCAGCAGCCCCTCCCCACTAGCGGGCACAGATACGCAGTATTTT. Looking up the rest from reference TRBV5-1 and TRBJ2-3 gives the full variable domain: KAGVTQTPRYLIKTRGQQVTLSCSPISGHRSVSWYQQTPGQGLQFLFEYFSETQRNKGNFPGRFSGRQFSNSRSEMNVSTLELGDSALYLCASSPSPLAGTDTQYFGPGTRLTVL.

This chain connects TRBV13 to TRBJ1-4; D is undetermined. V lost 5 bases and J lost 4, with 20 bases in between. Germline V gene lookup returns CDR1 PRHDT and CDR2 FYEKMQ (reference sequence). This CDR3 contains 17 residues. The CDR3 nucleotides are TGTGCCAGCAGCCCTTCGGGAACGGGTTTAGTTAATGAAAAACTGTTTTTT. Its protein is CASSPSGTGLVNEKLFF.

The chain is built from TRBV30 and TRBJ1-6; D may be TRBD1 (5 bases). CDR1 and CDR2 from the germline V gene are GTSNPN and SVGIG (reference sequence). The CDR3 loop spans 12 amino acids. V was pared by 4 bases and J by 7 bases, with 8 bases between. The chain's CDR3 is CAWKQENSPLHF. As DNA, the CDR3 is TGTGCCTGGAAACAGGAAAATTCACCCCTCCACTTT. Together with reference TRBV30 and TRBJ1-6, the CDR3 gives the full variable domain: SQTIHQWPATLVQPVGSPLSLECTVEGTSNPNLYWYRQAAGRGLQLLFYSVGIGQISSEVPQNLSASRPQDRQFILSSKKLLLSDSGFYLCAWKQENSPLHFGNGTRLTVT.

The chain carries TRBV6-1 and TRBJ2-7, with 9 bases aligning to TRBD2. The CDR3 has 16 residues. V shed 5 bases and J 0 bases; nucleotides not matched to a gene: 8. CDR1 is MNHNS and CDR2 is SASEGT in the germline V gene. CDR3 sequence: CASSPLGGGASYEQYF. CDR3 in DNA: TGTGCCAGCAGTCCTTTAGGCGGGGGGGCCTCCTACGAGCAGTACTTC.

Ten or more counts support this clonotype. This rearrangement joins TRBV5-1 to TRBJ2-1, with D tentatively TRBD2 (6 bases). The V gene's germline CDR1 is SGHRS and CDR2 YFSETQ. The CDR3 runs 15 residues. Trimming took off 3 bases at V and 3 bases at J, with 13 bases between the two ends. The CDR3 DNA reads as TGCGCCAGCAGCTCTTCGCCGGGACTCTACAATGAGCAGTTCTTC. Translating it yields CASSSSPGLYNEQFF.

This clonotype appeared a few times. The chain couples TRBV7-2 to TRBJ2-2; D remains ambiguous. Per germline, CDR1 SGHTA and CDR2 FQGNSA. CDR3 size: 11 residues. Trimming shortened V by 5 bases and J by 7 bases, and 5 bases separated the two germline ends. CDR3 coding DNA: TGTGCCAGCAGCGCCTTCGGGGAGCTGTTTTTT. It translates to CASSAFGELFF.

This chain links TRBV9 with TRBJ2-7; 9 bases are shared with TRBD1. This CDR3 is 13 amino acids long. V shed 8 bases, J shed 3 bases, and the junction held 6 bases outside the gene matches. Germline lookup yields CDR1 SGDLS and CDR2 YYNGEE. CDR3 residues: CARNRDRDYEQYF. The CDR3 nucleotides read TGTGCCAGAAACCGGGACAGGGACTACGAGCAGTACTTC.

This clonotype has ten or more counts. The genes are TRBV20-1 and TRBJ2-7; 7 bases are a match to TRBD2. CDR1 is DFQATT and CDR2 is SNEGSKA in the germline V gene (reference sequence). The CDR3 runs to 14 residues. J lost 6 bases, V lost 0 bases, and 8 bases had no gene match. In DNA form, the CDR3 reads TGCAGTGCTAGAGATCTGACTAGCCCCCTCGAGCAGTACTTC. Protein product: CSARDLTSPLEQYF.

This clonotype was seen many times. The rearrangement joins TRBV29-1 to TRBJ2-1; 8 nucleotides match TRBD1. Germline V gives CDR1 SQVTM, CDR2 ANQGSEA. This CDR3 has 12 amino acids. V lost 4 bases and J lost 9; bases outside the gene matches: 5. CDR3 region: CSVAQGAVEQFF. CDR3 DNA sequence: TGCAGCGTTGCGCAGGGGGCAGTTGAGCAGTTCTTC.

The CDR3 loop is CATRDKGLTEAFF. CDR3 in DNA: TGTGCCACCCGGGACAAGGGGTTAACTGAAGCTTTCTTT. This chain connects TRBV10-3 to TRBJ1-1; possibly TRBD1 for D (6 bases). The CDR3 runs to 13 residues. The V gene's germline CDR1 is ENHRY and CDR2 SYGVKD. The germline V and J ends were trimmed by 10 bases and 5 bases, with 17 bases remaining between them.

This clonotype turned up a few times. The chain is built from TRBV20-1 and TRBJ2-2; the D gene is possibly TRBD1 (6 bases). V lost 3 bases and J 5 bases, leaving 10 bases between the germline ends. The CDR3 has 13 residues. Germline loops: CDR1 DFQATT, CDR2 SNEGSKA (reference sequence). Here the CDR3 DNA reads TGCAGTGCTAGCTTTAGGGGGACCGGGGAGCTGTTTTTT. It translates to CSASFRGTGELFF.

V is TRBV9 and J is TRBJ1-2; 7 bases are a match to TRBD1. J gave up 7 bases and V 1 base, and 7 bases lay outside the gene matches. The germline CDR1 and CDR2 sequences are SGDLS and YYNGEE. The CDR3 consists of 14 residues. The CDR3 DNA sequence: TGTGCCAGCAGCGTACAGGGGGAGTTAGGTGGCTACACCTTC. Protein: CASSVQGELGGYTF.

This clonotype was recorded at least ten times. The rearrangement joins TRBV29-1 to TRBJ2-3, with 7 bases aligning to TRBD1. V lost 4 bases to trimming and J lost 4 bases; unmatched junction nucleotides: 8. Germline CDR1 and CDR2: SQVTM and ANQGSEA. This CDR3 is 14 amino acids long. The CDR3 protein is CSVVQGNVADTQYF. The CDR3 region has the DNA TGCAGCGTTGTACAGGGGAACGTGGCAGATACGCAGTATTTT.

The chain recombines TRBV7-2 with TRBJ1-1; D gene unclear. This CDR3 has 15 amino acids. Deletions cut 0 bases from V and 6 bases from J, with 14 bases between. Germline loops: CDR1 SGHTA, CDR2 FQGNSA. The CDR3 loop is CASSLARPFGAEAFF. The CDR3, as DNA: TGTGCCAGCAGCTTAGCGAGGCCCTTTGGGGCTGAAGCTTTCTTT.

The genes are TRBV7-9 and TRBJ2-7, with D unclear. CDR1 and CDR2 from the germline V gene are SEHNR and FQNEAQ (reference sequence). The CDR3 totals 13 residues. The germline V and J ends were trimmed by 5 bases and 2 bases, with 10 bases remaining between them. The CDR3 sequence is CASSAEVTYEQYF. CDR3 in DNA: TGTGCCAGCAGCGCAGAGGTGACCTACGAGCAGTACTTC.

This clonotype was counted at least ten times. V and J are TRBV6-1 and TRBJ2-2, with D possibly being TRBD1 (6 bases). The V gene's germline CDR1 is MNHNS and CDR2 SASEGT. Trimming took 6 bases from V and 4 from J, leaving 12 bases between them. The CDR3 totals 14 residues. CDR3: CASSRGQGTGELFF. The CDR3 bases are TGTGCCAGCAGCCGGGGACAAGGCACCGGGGAGCTGTTTTTT.

This clonotype was observed a few times. The chain links TRBV7-9 to TRBJ2-3, with D hard to call. Germline loops: CDR1 SEHNR, CDR2 FQNEAQ (reference sequence). CDR3 size: 13 residues. The V and J ends lost 1 base and 7 bases respectively, with 9 bases between them. The CDR3: CASSLGGLNTQYF. CDR3 DNA sequence: TGTGCCAGCAGCTTAGGAGGCCTAAATACGCAGTATTTT.

This clonotype was observed a handful of times. The chain couples TRBV15 to TRBJ2-5; a possible D gene is TRBD1 (5 bases). Germline V CDR1 and CDR2: LNHNV, YYDKDF (reference sequence). Between the trimmed V and J ends, which lost 4 bases and 4 bases, there was a span of 13 bases. CDR3 length: 14 residues. The CDR3 spells CATSTGQAPETQYF. In nucleotides, the CDR3 is TGTGCCACCAGCACTGGACAAGCCCCAGAGACCCAGTACTTC.

This clonotype occurred a few times. J is TRBJ1-2 and V is TRBV12-3 or TRBV12-4; no reliable D call. Between the trimmed V and J ends, which lost 2 bases and 4 bases, there was a span of 5 bases. The CDR3 loop spans 12 amino acids. The CDR3 reads CASSLRLYGYTF. The DNA for the CDR3 is TGTGCCAGCAGTTTAAGACTCTATGGCTACACCTTC.